A single sample is the source of the 16 T cell receptor beta chains below, sequenced in a study of Ad26.COV2.S vaccination and SARS-CoV-2 variants. Treatment of the sample: 15 to 20 received Ad26.COV2.S at low or high dose, single or two shots; several received placebo; per-sample allocation not given. Samples came from day 63 after the first vaccine or placebo injection. Assay used: immunoSEQ multiplex PCR; TCRdb lists only in-frame clones, some missing. The table lists about 320,000 clones, 90% of them singletons. The sample here was peripheral blood, taken in a trial of Ad26.COV2.S vaccine versus placebo. The receptors derive from a person between 18 and 65 years old who received the Ad26.COV2.S COVID-19 vaccine or a placebo.

In this sample, this clone turned up a few times. The chain recombines TRBV28 with TRBJ1-6; D may be TRBD1 (6 bases). This CDR3 is 15 amino acids long. V lost 2 bases, J lost 6 bases, and 11 bases lay in between. The germline gives CDR1 MDHEN, CDR2 SYDVKM. The CDR3 DNA sequence: TGTGCCAGCAGTTTAAGGGCGGACAGTAATTCACCCCTCCACTTT. It encodes CASSLRADSNSPLHF.

The chain joins TRBV2 to TRBJ2-3; TRBD2 aligns across 9 bases. The V and J ends lost 9 bases and 6 bases, in that order; junction bases with no gene match: 10. The CDR3 totals 14 residues. Germline V gene lookup returns CDR1 SNHLY and CDR2 FYNNEI. Here the CDR3 reads CARDRLAVRDTQYF. The CDR3 DNA follows: TGTGCCAGGGATCGACTAGCGGTGCGGGATACGCAGTATTTT.

The chain joins TRBV25-1 to TRBJ2-7; D perhaps matches TRBD2 (5 bases). Germline V gene lookup returns CDR1 MGHDK and CDR2 SYGVNS. This CDR3 is built from 13 residues. Trimming took 8 bases from V and 0 from J, leaving 11 bases between them. CDR3 sequence: CASGDGISYEQYF. CDR3 coding DNA: TGTGCCAGCGGCGACGGGATCTCCTACGAGCAGTACTTC.

This clone appeared a few times. The chain combines TRBV5-8 with TRBJ1-2, with D maybe TRBD1 (6 bases). There are 13 residues in the CDR3. V was shortened by 4 bases and J by 7 bases, with 14 bases between the two germline ends. Looked up from germline, CDR1 is SGHTS and CDR2 is YDEGEE. The CDR3: CASSLVTGGGYTF. The CDR3 DNA is TGTGCCAGCAGCCTCGTGACAGGCGGTGGCTACACCTTC.

V and J are TRBV5-6 and TRBJ1-2; TRBD1 might be the D (5 bases). The CDR3 is 16 residues long. Trimming took off 2 bases at V and 5 bases at J, with 19 bases between the two ends. The germline V gene has CDR1 SGHDT and CDR2 YYEEEE. CDR3 DNA: TGTGCCAGCAGCTTAGGGAGGGGAAGGCTTGGATATGGCTACACCTTC. This encodes CASSLGRGRLGYGYTF.

V usage is TRBV7-8 and J usage is TRBJ2-2; 11 nucleotides align to TRBD2. This CDR3 spans 16 amino acids. CDR1 and CDR2 from the germline V gene are SGHVS and FQNEAQ. V shed 5 bases and J 2 bases; nucleotides not matched to a gene: 4. The CDR3 DNA reads TGTGCCAGCAGCGAGACTAGCGGGGTAAACACCGGGGAGCTGTTTTTT. Translated, it gives CASSETSGVNTGELFF.

This clone is a singleton in its sample. The chain joins TRBV16 to TRBJ2-2; D not resolved. Germline-derived CDR1 and CDR2 are KGHSY and FQNENV. The V end lost 3 bases, the J end lost 6 bases, and 8 bases lay between the germline ends. The CDR3 sequence is 13 residues long. Written as DNA, the CDR3 is TGTGCCAGCAGCCAGGCCCGTCCCGGGGAGCTGTTTTTT. Its translation is CASSQARPGELFF.

This chain links TRBV28 with TRBJ2-7; no reliable D call. Germline V gene lookup returns CDR1 MDHEN and CDR2 SYDVKM. V was shortened by 4 bases and J by 5 bases, with 9 bases between the two germline ends. The CDR3 is 12 residues long. In DNA, the CDR3 is TGTGCCAGCAGTTCATCCATAAACGAGCAGTACTTC. Translation: CASSSSINEQYF.

The chain has TRBV12-3 or TRBV12-4 and TRBJ1-1; D is unresolved. With 6 bases removed from V and 8 bases from J, the gap between germline ends came to 13 bases. There are 12 residues in the CDR3. The CDR3 here is CASRSTGLEAFF. The CDR3 region has the DNA TGTGCCAGCAGATCCACCGGGTTAGAAGCTTTCTTT.

The V gene is TRBV15, the J gene TRBJ2-5; perhaps D is TRBD1 or TRBD2 (5 bases each). Germline assignment: CDR1 LNHNV and CDR2 YYDKDF (reference sequence). The CDR3 has 15 residues. V dropped 0 bases and J dropped 3 bases, with 11 bases sitting between them. The CDR3 protein is CATSRDTGTKETQYF. The CDR3 region has the DNA TGTGCCACCAGCAGAGATACGGGGACGAAAGAGACCCAGTACTTC.

V usage is TRBV5-1 and J usage is TRBJ1-6, with 7 bases aligning to TRBD1. This CDR3 region has 14 residues. With V trimmed by 4 bases and J by 11 bases, 9 bases remained unmatched. The germline gives CDR1 SGHRS, CDR2 YFSETQ. CDR3: CASSLDREVAPLHF. As DNA, the CDR3 is TGCGCCAGCAGCCTCGACAGGGAAGTCGCACCCCTCCACTTT.

CDR3 sequence (DNA): TGCGCCAGCAGCCAAGTGGCGGCATCGAGTATGAACACTGAAGCTTTCTTT. This translates into CASSQVAASSMNTEAFF. The rearrangement joins TRBV4-1 to TRBJ1-1; no definite D call. Germline lookup yields CDR1 MGHRA and CDR2 YSYEKL. CDR3 length equals 17 residues. Trimming removed 1 base at V and 0 bases at J, with 15 bases between.

About this clone: Other nucleotide sequences from this sample produce the same CDR3. V is TRBV5-4 and J is TRBJ2-1; TRBD2 agrees at 9 bases. This CDR3 region has 14 residues. The J segment lost 5 bases and the V segment lost 3 bases, leaving 3 bases of the junction unmatched. The germline gives CDR1 SGHNT, CDR2 YYREEE (reference sequence). The chain's CDR3 is CASSSTSGNNEQFF. Written as DNA, the CDR3 is TGTGCCAGCAGCTCGACTAGCGGAAACAATGAGCAGTTCTTC.

This clone was counted a few times. The CDR3 sequence: CASSPPKGQQFF. In nucleotides, the CDR3 is TGTGCCAGCAGCCCCCCAAAGGGCCAGCAGTTCTTC. V and J are TRBV7-8 and TRBJ2-1; D not certain. Germline loops: CDR1 SGHVS, CDR2 FQNEAQ. V shed 5 bases and J shed 11 bases, with 13 bases lying between them. The CDR3 is 12 amino acids.

CDR3 DNA sequence: TGTGCCAGCAGCTTAAGGTCCGGCGGTTTTTACTTC. The encoded protein is CASSLRSGGFYF. V gene TRBV13 combines with J gene TRBJ2-7; D unresolved. Germline CDR1 is PRHDT and CDR2 is FYEKMQ (reference sequence). This CDR3 region has 12 residues. V dropped 2 bases and J dropped 13 bases, with 15 bases sitting between them.

The V and J genes are TRBV7-2 and TRBJ2-1, with TRBD2 matching 13 bases. This CDR3 is 15 amino acids long. V was pared by 6 bases and J by 5 bases, with 4 bases of the junction left unmatched. Germline CDR1 and CDR2: SGHTA and FQGNSA. The CDR3 sequence is CASSAGLAGNNEQFF. The CDR3 coding sequence is TGTGCCAGCAGTGCGGGACTAGCGGGGAACAATGAGCAGTTCTTC.